The entry below describes one TCR beta chain. Treatment in this sample: oral pan-JAK inhibitor, 5-10 mg twice daily. Sampling of alopecia areata patients yielded lesional scalp punch biopsies as well as peripheral blood. These data come from a study of CD8+ T cells in alopecia areata. Looking at the study overall: The study gave treated patients oral tofacitinib at 5 to 10 mg twice daily.

V shed 8 bases and J shed 0 bases, with 13 bases lying between them. Per germline, CDR1 GTSNPN and CDR2 SVGIG (reference sequence). The CDR3 is 13 residues long. TCR sequencing used cDNA made by reverse transcription of extracted RNA. The method was immunoSEQ multiplex PCR; TCRdb's version includes in-frame clones alone and lacks a portion of them. The sample yields 250,000 to 300,000 clones, more than 45% seen once. This clonotype was sampled from a human donor with alopecia areata. The V call is TRBV30, the J call TRBJ1-1, with D possibly being TRBD1 (6 bases). Sequencing was performed on CD4+ T cells sorted from blood, taken at week 24, from a patient treated with tofacitinib. The chain's CDR3 is CAGRTALNTEAFF. Here the CDR3 DNA reads TGTGCCGGACGGACAGCACTGAACACTGAAGCTTTCTTT.